These T cell receptor beta chains were read from a single sample in a study of blood T cells in healthy people across ages. One entry per CDR3 protein, called by TCRdb with MiXCR from the 5' RACE reads. This sample carries about 780,000 distinct CDR3 sequences, less than 60% of them seen once, and the ten largest clones take roughly 18%. Sequencing was carried out using blood. The receptor source for this set is an elderly man in good health. CDR3s include the opening cysteine and the closing phenylalanine or tryptophan. The D gene is left open where the match is weak. Clone sizes are given selectively: once, few, many, or a class where the clone is expanded.

TRBJ2-1 . once TRBV7-2 TGTGCCAGCAGCTTAGGGGGAACTAGCACTGAGCAGTTCTTC CASSLGGTSTEQFF
TRBJ2-3 . few TRBV30 TGTGCCGGTGCAGCGGGCACAGATACGCAGTATTTT CAGAAGTDTQYF
TRBJ1-4 . . TRBV19 TGTGCCAGTTCGCCGGGCGGATTAGATGAAAAACTGTTTTTT CASSPGGLDEKLFF
TRBJ2-4 . . TRBV25-1 TGTGCCAGCAGTGAGGCAGGGTTTGTAACCAAAAACATTCAGTACTTC CASSEAGFVTKNIQYF
TRBJ2-7 . . TRBV10-3 TGTGCCATCAGTGAGGCCAACTACGAGCAGTACTTC CAISEANYEQYF
TRBJ2-3 . . TRBV29-1 TGCAGCGTTGAACGGGAGACAGATACGCAGTATTTT CSVERETDTQYF
TRBJ2-3 TRBD2 once TRBV7-9 TGTGCCAGCAGCTCTAGCGGAAACACAGATACGCTGTATTTT CASSSSGNTDTLYF
TRBJ2-3 . few TRBV4-1 TGCGCCAGCACTCTGGCCTGGTCTCGCACAGATACGCAGTATTTT CASTLAWSRTDTQYF
TRBJ2-7 TRBD1 many TRBV6-2/TRBV6-3 TGTGCCAGCAGAAAAGCCCGTCTCCGGGACAGGTCCTACGAGCAGTACTTC CASRKARLRDRSYEQYF
TRBJ2-2 . few TRBV3-1 TGTGCCAGCAGTCTAGCGTCCGGGGAGCTGTTTTTT CASSLASGELFF
TRBJ2-1 TRBD2 . TRBV10-3 TGTGCCATCAAGGCGGGAGAGGATGAGCAGTTCTTC CAIKAGEDEQFF
TRBJ2-1 TRBD2 . TRBV20-1 TGCAGTGCTATTCTAGCGGGTATCTACAATGAGCAGTTCTTC CSAILAGIYNEQFF
TRBJ2-3 TRBD2 few TRBV25-1 TGTGCCAGCTCTGGAACGGGAGGAGGGACAGATACGCAGTATTTT CASSGTGGGTDTQYF
TRBJ2-5 . . TRBV28 TGTGCCAGCAGTTCCCTGGGTCCGGAGACCCAGTACTTC CASSSLGPETQYF
TRBJ2-5 . . TRBV5-1 TGCGCCAGCAGCTTGGTAGATCGGGAGACCCAGTACTTC CASSLVDRETQYF
TRBJ2-7 . once TRBV20-1 TGCAGTAATGGACCTTCTACCTACGAGCAGTACTTC CSNGPSTYEQYF
TRBJ2-6 TRBD2 . TRBV19 TGTGCCAGTAGTTCGACTAGCGGGAACTCTGGGGCCAACGTCCTGACTTTC CASSSTSGNSGANVLTF
TRBJ2-1 TRBD2 . TRBV5-1 TGCGCCAGCTTTCTTGAGGCTAGCGGTTACAATGAGCAGTTCTTC CASFLEASGYNEQFF
TRBJ2-2 . . TRBV28 TGTGCCAGCAGTTTCACCGGGGAGAACACCGGGGAGCTGTTTTTT CASSFTGENTGELFF
TRBJ2-6 TRBD2 few TRBV6-2/TRBV6-3 TGCCTTTCCCGGGGGGCTGGGGCCAACGTCCTGACTTTC CLSRGAGANVLTF
TRBJ2-2 TRBD2 few TRBV27 TGTGCCAGCGGGGGACTAGCGGGAATTAACACCGGGGAGCTGTTTTTT CASGGLAGINTGELFF
TRBJ2-1 TRBD1 many TRBV6-5 TGTGCCAGCAGTGACTCAGGGGGCGATGAGCAGTTCTTC CASSDSGGDEQFF
TRBJ1-1 TRBD1 . TRBV14 TGTGCCAGCAGCCAAGTAAGGGGGCCGGGGACTGAAGCTTTCTTT CASSQVRGPGTEAFF
TRBJ2-7 . . TRBV7-2 TGTGCCAGCAGCTTAGGGGGACATTCCTACGAGCAGTACTTC CASSLGGHSYEQYF
TRBJ2-1 TRBD2 few TRBV25-1 TGTGCCAGCAGCGATCATCTAGCGGGAGGGAGCTCCTACAATGAGCAGTTCTTC CASSDHLAGGSSYNEQFF
TRBJ2-5 TRBD1 . TRBV6-2/TRBV6-3 TGTGCCAGCACCCTAGGACAGGGTCGAGAGACCCGGTACTTC CASTLGQGRETRYF
TRBJ2-5 . . TRBV7-2 TGTGCCAGCAGCCCCTCTGTTACGGGGAAAGAGACCCAGTACTTC CASSPSVTGKETQYF